The 17 T cell receptor beta chains presented below share a single source sample, sequenced in a study of T-cell reconstitution after alpha-beta-depleted transplantation in children. During its preparation, the TCRbeta library received unique molecular identifiers. MiXCR was run by TCRdb on the PCR reads, yielding one entry per CDR3 protein. The repertoire includes around 670,000 distinct CDR3 sequences, around 13% of them detected once, and 0.79% sits in the top ten. The sequencing here drew on PBMCs, taken before TCRalphabeta/CD19-depleted stem cell transplant. Every receptor here comes from a girl aged 2-10 years with congenital amegakaryocytic thrombocytopenia, due to receive a stem cell transplant.

This clonotype was detected ten times or more. The V and J genes are TRBV20-1 and TRBJ2-1; D is uncertain. This CDR3 is 14 amino acids long. The germline gives CDR1 DFQATT, CDR2 SNEGSKA (reference sequence). V lost 1 base to trimming and J lost 4 bases, with 11 bases between them. CDR3 nucleotide sequence: TGCAGTGCTAGAGGAGAAGGTCTATACAATGAGCAGTTCTTC. Translating it yields CSARGEGLYNEQFF.

Remarks on this clonotype: This may come from a read error, since a much larger clone is one base off. The chain has TRBV5-1 and TRBJ2-1; 10 bases are shared with TRBD2. CDR1 and CDR2 (germline): SGHRS, YFSETQ. The CDR3 runs 15 residues. DNA of the CDR3: TGCGCCAGCAGCTGGGGACTAGCGCCTTACATTGAGCAGTTCTTC. Protein: CASSWGLAPYIEQFF. Full variable domain (remainder filled in from reference TRBV5-1 and TRBJ2-1): KAGVTQTPRYLIKTRGQQVTLSCSPISGHRSVSWYQQTPGQGLQFLFEYFSETQRNKGNFPGRFSGRQFSNSRSEMNVSTLELGDSALYLCASSWGLAPYIEQFFGPGTRLTVL.

The V call is TRBV20-1, the J call TRBJ2-1, with D perhaps given as TRBD1 or TRBD2 (5 bases each). V was cut by 2 bases and J by 0 bases, with 17 bases left in between. This CDR3 is built from 17 residues. Germline V CDR1 and CDR2: DFQATT, SNEGSKA (reference sequence). The CDR3 is CSARRPGRRSSYNEQFF. The CDR3 DNA follows: TGCAGTGCTAGACGACCGGGACGGAGAAGCTCCTACAATGAGCAGTTCTTC.

This chain uses TRBV12-3 or TRBV12-4 with TRBJ2-7; TRBD2 matches at 10 bases. The CDR3 is 15 amino acids. Trimming removed 6 bases from V and 3 bases from J; junction bases left unmatched: 8. CDR3 sequence: CASRRTSGAGYEQYF. The CDR3 DNA reads as TGTGCCAGCAGGCGGACTAGCGGAGCCGGCTACGAGCAGTACTTC.

This clonotype was seen a handful of times. V and J are TRBV3-1 and TRBJ2-1, with D hard to call. The CDR3 covers 16 residues. Germline-derived CDR1 and CDR2 are LGHDT and YNNKEL (reference sequence). The germline V and J ends were trimmed by 0 bases and 0 bases, with 9 bases remaining between them. The CDR3 DNA reads as TGTGCCAGCAGCCAAGATACATTCCGCTCCTACAATGAGCAGTTCTTC. Translating gives CASSQDTFRSYNEQFF.

The chain employs TRBV6-6 and TRBJ2-2; D is unresolved. Germline V gives CDR1 MNHNY, CDR2 SVGAGI (reference sequence). Trimming cost V 6 bases and J 3 bases, with 5 bases left between them. The CDR3 is 12 residues long. The CDR3 DNA is TGTGCCAGCAGCATGGACACCGGGGAGCTGTTTTTT. Translation: CASSMDTGELFF.

The chain employs TRBV12-3 or TRBV12-4 and TRBJ2-1; 8 bases match TRBD1. The CDR3 consists of 15 residues. The V and J ends lost 5 bases and 0 bases, in that order; junction bases with no gene match: 3. The CDR3: CASSKQGGSYNEQFF. CDR3 DNA: TGTGCCAGCAGTAAACAGGGGGGCTCCTACAATGAGCAGTTCTTC.

This clonotype was picked up many times. The chain combines TRBV29-1 with TRBJ2-7, with D possibly being TRBD2 (6 bases). V dropped 4 bases and J dropped 4 bases, with 14 bases sitting between them. This CDR3 region has 13 residues. Germline CDR1 SQVTM, CDR2 ANQGSEA. CDR3 in DNA: TGCAGCGTTGGAGGACGGGGACTGTACGAGCAGTACTTC. Protein: CSVGGRGLYEQYF.

The table lists this clonotype with a few counts. The V gene is TRBV12-3 or TRBV12-4, the J gene TRBJ2-5; 8 bases map to TRBD1. With V trimmed by 4 bases and J by 5 bases, 12 bases remained unmatched. The CDR3 runs 16 residues. CDR3 sequence reads: CASSYHRDRGYETQYF. CDR3 DNA sequence: TGTGCCAGCAGTTACCACCGAGACAGGGGTTACGAGACCCAGTACTTC.

There are many counts of this clonotype. The rearrangement joins TRBV7-9 to TRBJ2-2; D is unresolved. The germline V and J ends were trimmed by 4 bases and 0 bases, with 9 bases remaining between them. The CDR3 is 15 residues long. Germline CDR1 SEHNR, CDR2 FQNEAQ (reference sequence). CDR3 in DNA: TGTGCCAGCAGCTCCCTCCACGCGAACACCGGGGAGCTGTTTTTT. It yields the protein CASSSLHANTGELFF.

In its sample, this clonotype was seen a few times. The gene calls are TRBV7-9 and TRBJ2-7; no firm D call. CDR1 and CDR2 (germline): SEHNR, FQNEAQ (reference sequence). V lost 5 bases, J lost 5 bases, and 16 bases lay in between. CDR3 length equals 14 residues. CDR3: CASSPHSRPHEQYF. In DNA form, the CDR3 reads TGTGCCAGCAGCCCACACTCACGACCGCACGAGCAGTACTTC.

This clonotype was counted between two and nine times. V is TRBV12-3 or TRBV12-4 and J is TRBJ2-7, with D uncertain. V dropped 4 bases and J dropped 6 bases, with 13 bases sitting between them. The CDR3 has 13 residues. CDR3 nucleotides: TGTGCCAGCAGTTCTTCTAGGAAGGGCGAGCAGTACTTC. Amino acid sequence: CASSSSRKGEQYF.

This clonotype has ten or more counts. The chain combines TRBV4-1 with TRBJ1-2, with D maybe TRBD1 (5 bases). The length of the CDR3 is 15 residues. Deletions cut 1 base from V and 4 bases from J, with 13 bases between. Germline V gene lookup returns CDR1 MGHRA and CDR2 YSYEKL. CDR3 sequence reads: CASSQGEGVGYGYTF. The CDR3 DNA reads as TGCGCCAGCAGCCAAGGAGAAGGGGTTGGCTATGGCTACACCTTC.

The chain carries TRBV25-1 and TRBJ2-7; tentatively, D is TRBD1 (6 bases). V was pared by 1 base and J by 5 bases, with 12 bases between. Germline V lookup: CDR1 MGHDK, CDR2 SYGVNS. The CDR3 totals 14 residues. For the CDR3, the DNA is TGTGCCAGCAGTGAATGGTCCAGGGGCAACGAGCAGTACTTC. The encoded protein is CASSEWSRGNEQYF.

This clonotype was seen many times. This chain uses TRBV10-1 with TRBJ2-2, with 8 bases identical to TRBD1. Germline V CDR1 and CDR2: WNHNN, SYGVQD (reference sequence). The junction had 1 base not matched to a gene; V was cut back by 6 bases and J by 1 base. The CDR3 spans 14 residues. This chain's CDR3 is CASSGTGNTGELFF. The CDR3 DNA sequence: TGCGCCAGCAGCGGGACAGGGAACACCGGGGAGCTGTTTTTT.

This clonotype was seen many times. The chain is built from TRBV11-2 and TRBJ2-3, with unresolved D. V gave up 5 bases and J gave up 1 base, with 16 bases separating them. This CDR3 has 16 residues. Germline assignment: CDR1 SGHAT and CDR2 FQNNGV. The CDR3: CASSPQLARGTDTQYF. Here the CDR3 DNA reads TGTGCCAGCAGCCCACAACTGGCCCGCGGCACAGATACGCAGTATTTT.

This clonotype was recorded many times. This chain links TRBV6-1 with TRBJ2-7; D might be TRBD1 or TRBD2, each matching 5 bases. Per germline, CDR1 MNHNS and CDR2 SASEGT. CDR3 size: 17 residues. The V end lost 0 bases, the J end lost 5 bases, and 20 bases lay between the germline ends. The CDR3 protein is CASSEAYGVLRGHEQYF. CDR3 sequence (DNA): TGTGCCAGCAGTGAAGCTTATGGGGTATTGAGGGGTCACGAGCAGTACTTC.